This TCR beta chain was captured in a study of blood T cell repertoires in acute mononucleosis (dated by TCRdb to the early 2020s). Background for the entire study: Acute-phase samples, representing the primary response, were taken within 2 weeks of symptom onset. During acute infection, about 2.1% and 1% of blood CD8 T cells were made up of mean YVL-BR-specific and GLC-BM-specific cells, respectively. Mean blood EBV load was about 3.8 log10 genome copies per million B cells during acute infection and less than 3 at convalescence. What the work shows at the level of the full study, not this receptor alone: Although only about 9% of unique acute clonotypes carried over into convalescence, these persisting clonotypes made up most of the response, and the remainder were seemingly replaced by new, diverse de novo clonotypes. With just a few donors in the cohort, the group averages were based on very few individuals. Both chains appeared to be involved in GLC-BM selection, with public TCRbeta motifs on BV14-BJ2 and BV20-BJ1 being observed alongside a TCRalpha motif on AV5-AJ31. Because only a fraction of each donor's blood was analyzed, sampling error might partly account for the low clonotype overlap between the acute and convalescent samples.

For TCR profiling, total RNA from no fewer than 9,500 sorted tetramer+ CD8 T cells was reverse transcribed into cDNA. PCR amplification of CDR3 regions used primers annealing to V and J regions and added unique molecular identifiers so that templates could be tracked. Profiling of the TCRalpha and TCRbeta chains was done on the immunoSEQ platform, including the sequencing and error-correction standards of that platform. The authors processed their data as follows. Clonal copy numbers were corrected for sequencing and PCR errors, and CDR3s were defined according to IMGT conventions. Analysis was restricted to productive rearrangements and was performed with immunoSEQ Analyzer versions 2.0 and 3.0, and gene-pairing frequencies were further processed in Microsoft Excel. Circos plots were used to visualize V-J pairings, and MEME together with a custom motifSearch program was used to find CDR3 motifs. The probability of generation of TCR sequences was calculated using the OLGA algorithm. A clonotype seen at both visits was called persistent, a clonotype seen only at the acute visit was called nonpersistent, and a clonotype seen only at convalescence was called de novo. An amino acid clonotype used by more than one donor was defined as a public TCR. Here the immuneACCESS table is served through TCRdb, limited to in-frame sequences with V and J called. Missing clones are a known gap in these copies; in checked studies unresolved V genes cover under half, and the rest lacks a known reason. Clonal size and the V and J genes are those of that table, whereas D and trimming came from the DNA. This sample lists around 2,500 clones; approximately 71% were detected once. Around 49% of the sample rests with the top ten.

Taken from the germline V gene, the CDR1 and CDR2 loops are SGHVS and FNYEAQ. V is shortened by 2 bases, J by 2 bases, and the region joining them spans 13 bases. Inclusive of the bounding cysteine and phenylalanine, the CDR3 is 15 residues long. This entry keeps only the CDR3 DNA: 45 bases, framed from base 1. Points on this clone: No base quality values were provided; no much bigger clone lies one nucleotide off.

Read against the paper, the sample's time point label means: acute infectious mononucleosis, at clinical presentation within 2 weeks of symptom onset (visit 1). The study tracked CD8 T cell responses to two immunodominant EBV epitopes, BRLF1 109 (YVL-BR) and BMLF1 280 (GLC-BM), over primary infection. A positive serum heterophile antibody test together with EBV viral capsid antigen-specific IgM pointed to primary EBV infection. Total CD8 T cells were first enriched from PBMCs by magnetic positive selection (MACS). A FACSAria III was used to sort live CD3+ CD8+ tetramer+ cells to over 95% purity. A PE-conjugated tetramer loaded with the BMLF1 280-288 peptide was used to sort the cells. After tetramer sorting, TCR repertoires of EBV epitope-specific CD8 T cells were deep-sequenced directly ex vivo at acute infection and at convalescence. Three people aged roughly 18 to 30 with clinical acute infectious mononucleosis and laboratory evidence of primary EBV infection were used as donors. Heparinized peripheral blood was collected when donors presented clinically with mononucleosis symptoms and again about 6 months afterward. Ficoll-Paque density gradient centrifugation was used to isolate PBMCs.

The chain uses TRBV7-6 and TRBJ2-7; the D gene is possibly TRBD1, with 5 bases matching. This TCR came from a woman under 30 with infectious mononucleosis caused by EBV. The sample here was EBV GLC epitope tetramer+ CD8+ T cells sorted from PBMCs, taken during acute infectious mononucleosis. The cell subset or site label for this specimen denotes: CD8 T cells binding tetramer with EBV BMLF1 280-288 peptide (GLC-BM). The nucleotides are TGTGCCAGCAGCTTAAGCCAGGGCCCAACCTACGAGCAGTACTTC. Its amino acids are CASSLSQGPTYEQYF.